Listed below are T cell receptor beta chains from one sample, sequenced in a study of Ad26.COV2.S vaccination and SARS-CoV-2 variants. Data came from immunoSEQ multiplex PCR; TCRdb stores just in-frame clones and leaves some out. The data hold around 450,000 clones, with over 75% observed a single time. The source material was peripheral blood, sampled in a trial of Ad26.COV2.S vaccine versus placebo. Receptors originate from a person aged 18-60 years who received the Ad26.COV2.S COVID-19 vaccine or a placebo. Each CDR3 is given with its conserved first and last residue. D genes are given only for firm matches. Size tells how often a clone was seen (once, few, many) or the class of an expanded clone, and some rows leave it out.

clone size | J gene | V gene | D gene | CDR3 protein | CDR3 DNA
NA | TRBJ2-2 | TRBV11-2 | NA | CASSDSGTGELFF | TGTGCCAGCAGCGACAGCGGGACCGGGGAGCTGTTTTTT
NA | TRBJ2-3 | TRBV7-3 | NA | CASSLSHGGPDTQYF | TGTGCCAGCAGCTTATCCCACGGGGGGCCCGATACGCAGTATTTT
once | TRBJ2-2 | TRBV6-5 | NA | CASSEGRTGELFF | TGTGCCAGCAGCGAGGGTCGCACCGGGGAGCTGTTTTTT
once | TRBJ2-1 | TRBV6-5 | NA | CASISKGGLNEQFF | TGTGCCAGCATCTCCAAGGGGGGACTCAATGAGCAGTTCTTC
NA | TRBJ2-5 | TRBV10-1 | TRBD2 | CASSRTGTTQETQYF | TGCGCCAGCAGTCGGACCGGGACTACCCAAGAGACCCAGTACTTC
NA | TRBJ2-7 | TRBV4-1 | TRBD2 | CASSPNGGDGYEQYF | TGCGCCAGCAGCCCGAACGGGGGGGATGGCTACGAGCAGTACTTC
NA | TRBJ2-3 | TRBV24-1 | NA | CAIASTDTQYF | TGTGCCATAGCTAGCACAGATACGCAGTATTTT
once | TRBJ2-1 | TRBV7-2 | NA | CASSLARGGRYPYNEQFF | TGTGCCAGCAGCTTAGCGCGCGGAGGGCGATATCCCTACAATGAGCAGTTCTTC
NA | TRBJ1-4 | TRBV24-1 | NA | CATKIPANEKLFF | TGTGCCACCAAAATTCCGGCTAATGAAAAACTGTTTTTT
NA | TRBJ1-3 | TRBV19 | NA | CATRTGAGNTIYF | TGTGCCACTCGGACGGGGGCGGGAAACACCATATATTTT
NA | TRBJ1-4 | TRBV10-3 | NA | CATTGGLDEKLFF | TGTGCCACAACCGGGGGCCTCGATGAAAAACTGTTTTTT
once | TRBJ1-1 | TRBV19 | TRBD1 | CASSIQDRGTEAFF | TGTGCCAGTAGTATCCAGGACAGGGGAACTGAAGCTTTCTTT
NA | TRBJ2-3 | TRBV6-2/TRBV6-3 | NA | CASSYSLDTQYF | TGTGCCAGCAGTTATTCTTTAGATACGCAGTATTTT
NA | TRBJ2-5 | TRBV4-3 | NA | CASSQGGETQYF | TGCGCCAGCAGCCAAGGGGGGGAGACCCAGTACTTC
NA | TRBJ2-5 | TRBV9 | NA | CASSVGPPMGAQETQYF | TGTGCCAGCAGCGTAGGGCCCCCCATGGGGGCTCAAGAGACCCAGTACTTC
NA | TRBJ1-5 | TRBV29-1 | TRBD1 | CSVQGQGQPQHF | TGCAGCGTCCAAGGACAGGGACAGCCCCAGCATTTT
NA | TRBJ1-3 | TRBV9 | NA | CASSVVGVSGNTIYF | TGTGCCAGCAGCGTAGTTGGGGTCTCTGGAAACACCATATATTTT
NA | TRBJ2-5 | TRBV4-1 | NA | CASSQDPVGGPRETQYF | TGCGCCAGCAGCCAAGATCCAGTCGGGGGGCCGCGAGAGACCCAGTACTTC
NA | TRBJ2-3 | TRBV5-1 | NA | CASSLARYTDTQYF | TGCGCCAGCAGCTTGGCGCGGTACACAGATACGCAGTATTTT
NA | TRBJ2-2 | TRBV12-3/TRBV12-4 | TRBD1 | CASLRTGPGELFF | TGTGCCAGCCTAAGGACAGGGCCCGGGGAGCTGTTTTTT
NA | TRBJ2-1 | TRBV19 | NA | CATRGTVYNEQFF | TGTGCCACGAGGGGAACAGTTTACAATGAGCAGTTCTTC
NA | TRBJ1-4 | TRBV2 | NA | CASTRTPGEKLFF | TGTGCCAGCACTCGGACACCGGGGGAAAAACTGTTTTTT
NA | TRBJ1-4 | TRBV5-1 | NA | CASSLDTTNEKLFF | TGCGCCAGCAGCTTGGACACAACTAATGAAAAACTGTTTTTT
NA | TRBJ1-2 | TRBV19 | NA | CAARGAGVDGYTF | TGTGCCGCCCGAGGGGCAGGGGTGGATGGCTACACCTTC
NA | TRBJ2-5 | TRBV2 | NA | CASSEPETQYF | TGTGCCAGCAGTGAACCGGAGACCCAGTACTTC
NA | TRBJ2-5 | TRBV24-1 | TRBD2 | CATSVGRLAGGPETQYF | TGTGCCACCAGTGTTGGGAGACTAGCGGGGGGCCCAGAGACCCAGTACTTC
NA | TRBJ1-6 | TRBV15 | NA | CATSYHRADNSPLHF | TGTGCCACCAGCTACCACAGGGCGGATAATTCACCCCTCCACTTT
NA | TRBJ1-2 | TRBV12-3/TRBV12-4 | TRBD1 | CASSLGQVYGYTF | TGTGCCAGCAGCCTGGGACAGGTCTATGGCTACACCTTC
NA | TRBJ1-1 | TRBV24-1 | NA | CATSGRGRGRHTEAFF | TGTGCCACCAGTGGGCGGGGCAGGGGCCGGCACACTGAAGCTTTCTTT
NA | TRBJ2-5 | TRBV6-5 | NA | CASRPQGEETQYF | TGTGCCAGCAGGCCACAGGGAGAAGAGACCCAGTACTTC
NA | TRBJ2-2 | TRBV9 | NA | CASSLAGGYTGELFF | TGTGCCAGCAGCCTAGCTGGGGGATACACCGGGGAGCTGTTTTTT
NA | TRBJ2-3 | TRBV18 | NA | CASSLTDTQYF | TGTGCCAGCTCGCTCACAGATACGCAGTATTTT
NA | TRBJ1-3 | TRBV10-3 | NA | CAIMAASGNTIYF | TGTGCCATCATGGCAGCCTCTGGAAACACCATATATTTT
NA | TRBJ1-2 | TRBV7-2 | NA | CASSLTPVGYTF | TGTGCCAGCAGCTTAACCCCGGTGGGCTACACCTTC
few | TRBJ1-1 | TRBV7-3 | NA | CASSSLPPGQNTEAFF | TGTGCCAGCAGCTCCCTGCCTCCGGGGCAGAACACTGAAGCTTTCTTT
NA | TRBJ2-5 | TRBV30 | TRBD2 | CAWSGRGVYQETQYF | TGTGCCTGGAGTGGGCGGGGGGTGTACCAAGAGACCCAGTACTTC
NA | TRBJ2-7 | TRBV5-1 | NA | CASSLEGGSFSYEQYF | TGCGCCAGCAGCTTGGAAGGCGGATCCTTCTCCTACGAGCAGTACTTC
NA | TRBJ2-4 | TRBV13 | NA | CASTRGAKNIQYF | TGTGCCAGCACGCGGGGTGCCAAAAACATTCAGTACTTC
NA | TRBJ2-6 | TRBV29-1 | NA | CSVDAGWAGSSGANVLTF | TGCAGCGTTGACGCGGGCTGGGCAGGAAGCTCTGGGGCCAACGTCCTGACTTTC
NA | TRBJ1-2 | TRBV19 | TRBD1 | CASSRDRGYGYTF | TGTGCCAGTAGTAGAGACAGGGGTTATGGCTACACCTTC
NA | TRBJ2-3 | TRBV24-1 | NA | CATSVPGRLADTQYF | NA
NA | TRBJ2-1 | TRBV12-3/TRBV12-4 | NA | CASSLEGGAQFF | TGTGCCAGCAGTTTAGAAGGGGGGGCCCAGTTCTTC
NA | TRBJ2-3 | TRBV12-5 | NA | CASGLGYEDTQYF | TGTGCTAGTGGTTTGGGATACGAAGATACGCAGTATTTT
NA | TRBJ2-1 | TRBV28 | TRBD2 | CASNGGLAGGYNNEQFF | TGTGCCAGCAATGGCGGGCTAGCGGGGGGGTATAACAATGAGCAGTTCTTC
NA | TRBJ1-4 | TRBV6-2/TRBV6-3 | NA | CASSYSRSFNEKLFF | TGTGCCAGCAGTTACTCCCGCAGCTTTAATGAAAAACTGTTTTTT
once | TRBJ2-5 | TRBV28 | NA | CASRTGRFQETQYF | TGTGCCAGCAGAACAGGGAGGTTCCAAGAGACCCAGTACTTC
NA | TRBJ2-3 | TRBV28 | TRBD2 | CASSGVASGGARTDTQYF | TGTGCCAGCAGTGGGGTGGCTAGCGGGGGGGCTAGGACAGATACGCAGTATTTT
NA | TRBJ2-3 | TRBV2 | TRBD1 | CASSSGTGGGTDTQYF | TGTGCCAGCAGTAGCGGGACAGGGGGAGGCACAGATACGCAGTATTTT
NA | TRBJ2-7 | TRBV18 | NA | CASSPTQVDEQYF | TGTGCCAGCTCACCAACGCAGGTCGACGAGCAGTACTTC
NA | TRBJ2-7 | TRBV24-1 | TRBD2 | CATSDRLAPPYEQYF | TGTGCCACCAGTGATCGACTAGCGCCACCCTACGAGCAGTACTTC
NA | TRBJ1-6 | TRBV30 | NA | CAWTGDNNSPLHF | TGTGCCTGGACAGGGGACAATAATTCACCCCTCCACTTT